Listed below are T cell receptor beta chains from one sample, sequenced in a study of cytomegalovirus exposure and HLA in healthy donors. Sequencing was performed with immunoSEQ multiplex PCR; in TCRdb, only in-frame clones are kept and a portion is missing. Here the sample spans under 250,000 clones, 87% being singletons. Sequencing was done on a sample of PBMCs. The source is a woman between 18 and 29 years old in good health and CMV-seropositive. Each CDR3 is given with its conserved first and last residue. Each record gives: V gene, D gene, J gene, clone size, CDR3 protein, CDR3 DNA. A D gene is named only where the DNA matches it firmly. Clone size is given for some rows only: seen once, a few or many times, or a class if the clone is expanded.

TRBV29-1	NA	TRBJ2-7	NA	CSVEEAGHRVYEQYF	TGCAGCGTTGAAGAAGCGGGACATAGAGTCTACGAGCAGTACTTC
TRBV28	NA	TRBJ1-1	few	CASSFASGSDRAFF	TGTGCCAGCAGTTTCGCGTCAGGTTCAGATCGAGCTTTCTTT
TRBV27	TRBD1	TRBJ2-1	NA	CASRGTATSYNEQFF	TGTGCCAGCAGAGGGACAGCAACCTCCTACAATGAGCAGTTCTTC
TRBV28	NA	TRBJ2-7	NA	CASTPGGERSSYEQYF	TGTGCCAGCACCCCAGGTGGGGAGAGGAGCTCCTACGAGCAGTACTTC
TRBV13	NA	TRBJ1-1	NA	CASSRFGGARGAEAFF	TGTGCCAGCAGCCGTTTCGGGGGGGCGAGGGGAGCTGAAGCTTTCTTT
TRBV27	NA	TRBJ2-1	NA	CASSTYRESYNEQFF	TGTGCCAGCAGTACCTATCGGGAATCCTACAATGAGCAGTTCTTC
TRBV19	NA	TRBJ2-1	NA	CASSLSSEQFF	TGTGCCAGTTCGTTAAGTAGTGAGCAGTTCTTC
TRBV5-1	NA	TRBJ1-2	few	CASSLGTANYGYTF	TGCGCCAGCAGCTTGGGGACAGCTAACTATGGCTACACCTTC
TRBV28	TRBD1	TRBJ1-5	NA	CASSSGGQALISPQHF	TGTGCCAGCAGTTCCGGCGGACAGGCCCTCATCAGCCCCCAGCATTTT
TRBV19	TRBD2	TRBJ2-4	NA	CASSIGGGKNIQYF	TGTGCCAGTAGTATAGGCGGGGGGAAAAACATTCAGTACTTC
TRBV6-1	NA	TRBJ1-5	NA	CATRQTNSNQPQHF	TGTGCCACCAGACAGACTAATAGCAATCAGCCCCAGCATTTT
TRBV4-1	NA	TRBJ2-7	NA	CASSNGGEQYF	TGCGCCAGCAGTAACGGGGGCGAGCAGTACTTC
TRBV2	TRBD1	TRBJ1-4	NA	CASSADRGWEKLFF	TGTGCCAGCAGCGCCGACAGGGGGTGGGAAAAACTGTTTTTT
TRBV9	TRBD2	TRBJ2-7	NA	CASSVAASGIPYEQYF	TGTGCCAGCAGCGTAGCGGCTAGCGGGATCCCCTACGAGCAGTACTTC
TRBV2	TRBD2	TRBJ2-2	few	CASSEGSGRTTGELFF	TGTGCCAGCAGTGAGGGTAGCGGGAGGACTACCGGGGAGCTGTTTTTT
TRBV28	NA	TRBJ1-3	NA	CASIPRMWGDSGNTIYF	TGTGCCAGCATCCCCAGAATGTGGGGGGACTCTGGAAACACCATATATTTT
TRBV5-1	TRBD1	TRBJ2-2	NA	CASSRTGGPGELFF	TGCGCCAGCTCAAGGACAGGGGGCCCCGGGGAGCTGTTTTTT
TRBV2	NA	TRBJ1-2	NA	CASSGGRSALNYGYTF	TGTGCCAGCAGTGGAGGGAGATCAGCCCTTAACTATGGCTACACCTTC
TRBV27	TRBD2	TRBJ2-1	once	CASSLSLGSGRADYNEQFF	TGTGCCAGCAGTTTATCGCTTGGTAGCGGGAGGGCCGACTACAATGAGCAGTTCTTC
TRBV14	NA	TRBJ2-7	NA	CASSQYGGLNEQYF	TGTGCCAGCAGCCAATACGGGGGTCTGAACGAGCAGTACTTC
TRBV11-2	NA	TRBJ2-1	NA	CASSSVEQGSYEQFF	TGTGCCAGCAGCTCGGTCGAACAGGGTTCCTATGAGCAGTTCTTC
TRBV5-1	TRBD2	TRBJ2-1	NA	CASSGPGTSRYNEQFF	TGCGCCAGCAGCGGACCCGGGACTAGTCGCTACAATGAGCAGTTCTTC
TRBV28	NA	TRBJ1-2	NA	CASSENRVGDYGYTF	TGTGCCAGCAGTGAGAACAGGGTCGGGGACTATGGCTACACCTTC
TRBV2	TRBD2	TRBJ2-5	once	CASRKAGGPGTQYF	TGTGCCAGCAGAAAGGCGGGAGGGCCGGGGACCCAGTACTTC
TRBV7-3	NA	TRBJ2-5	NA	CASSLGSGMGETQYF	TGTGCCAGCAGCTTAGGATCCGGGATGGGTGAGACCCAGTACTTC
TRBV5-1	TRBD2	TRBJ2-7	NA	CASSLGLAGAYEQYF	TGCGCCAGCAGCTTGGGACTAGCGGGAGCTTACGAGCAGTACTTC
TRBV2	TRBD1	TRBJ1-2	few	CASSEKTGGVYGYTF	TGTGCCAGCAGTGAAAAGACAGGGGGCGTCTATGGCTACACCTTC
TRBV28	TRBD1	TRBJ2-7	NA	CASSFGTGVYEQYF	TGTGCCAGCAGTTTCGGGACAGGGGTTTACGAGCAGTACTTC
TRBV25-1	NA	TRBJ1-1	NA	CASSAVMNTEAFF	TGTGCCAGCAGTGCGGTCATGAACACTGAAGCTTTCTTT
TRBV7-9	TRBD1	TRBJ1-2	NA	CASSHLRGINYGYTF	TGTGCCAGCAGCCATCTCAGGGGGATTAACTATGGCTACACCTTC
TRBV27	TRBD2	TRBJ2-7	NA	CASSFGLAGSEQYF	TGTGCCAGCAGTTTTGGGCTAGCGGGGAGCGAGCAGTACTTC
TRBV4-2	NA	TRBJ1-5	NA	CASSPRVQGSNQPQHF	TGTGCCAGCAGCCCAAGAGTACAGGGAAGCAATCAGCCCCAGCATTTT
TRBV25-1	TRBD2	TRBJ2-7	NA	CASSDPSGNSYEQYF	TGTGCCAGCAGTGACCCTAGCGGGAACTCCTACGAGCAGTACTTC
TRBV12-5	NA	TRBJ1-1	NA	CASGRQGFTEAFF	TGTGCTAGTGGAAGGCAGGGGTTCACTGAAGCTTTCTTT
TRBV6-6	NA	TRBJ1-5	NA	CASSPRWSRNQPQHF	TGTGCCAGCAGCCCCCGGTGGAGCCGCAATCAGCCCCAGCATTTT
TRBV4-1	TRBD1	TRBJ2-3	NA	CASSLLYRDRRSTDTQYF	TGCGCCAGCAGCCTACTGTACCGGGACAGGCGAAGCACAGATACGCAGTATTTT
TRBV5-1	TRBD1	TRBJ2-7	NA	CASRQGGSYEQYF	TGCGCCAGCCGACAGGGCGGCTCCTACGAGCAGTACTTC
TRBV11-2	NA	TRBJ2-4	NA	CASSYHPGPKNIQYF	TGTGCCAGCAGCTACCATCCCGGTCCCAAAAACATTCAGTACTTC
TRBV28	NA	TRBJ1-2	few	CASTANYGYTF	TGTGCCAGCACCGCGAACTATGGCTACACCTTC
TRBV7-6	TRBD1	TRBJ1-5	NA	CASSPRGTGDQPQHF	TGTGCCAGCAGCCCCCGGGGGACAGGGGATCAGCCCCAGCATTTT
TRBV18	NA	TRBJ2-5	NA	CASSPEGLGVQETQYF	TGTGCCAGCTCTCCTGAGGGTCTTGGGGTGCAAGAGACCCAGTACTTC
TRBV2	TRBD2	TRBJ2-1	NA	CASRGTSGLSYNEQFF	TGTGCCAGCAGAGGGACTAGCGGCCTCTCCTACAATGAGCAGTTCTTC
TRBV6-5	TRBD1	TRBJ2-7	NA	CASSPQGGSYEQYF	TGTGCCAGCAGTCCACAGGGGGGATCCTACGAGCAGTACTTC
TRBV7-9	TRBD1	TRBJ2-7	NA	CASSSTGVEQYF	TGTGCCAGCAGCTCGACAGGGGTCGAGCAGTACTTC
TRBV9	TRBD1	TRBJ1-1	NA	CASSVGQGTEAFF	TGTGCCAGCAGCGTGGGACAGGGTACTGAAGCTTTCTTT
TRBV2	NA	TRBJ2-3	NA	CASSAQVGIYTDTQYF	TGTGCCAGCAGTGCTCAGGTCGGCATTTACACAGATACGCAGTATTTT
TRBV18	NA	TRBJ2-3	NA	CASSPGGADTQYF	TGTGCCAGCTCACCAGGGGGCGCGGATACGCAGTATTTT
TRBV19	NA	TRBJ1-5	NA	CASSIGQGFSRDQPQHF	TGTGCCAGTAGTATTGGTCAGGGGTTCTCAAGAGATCAGCCCCAGCATTTT
TRBV27	TRBD1	TRBJ1-2	NA	CASIATGGLNYGYTF	TGTGCCAGCATCGCAACAGGGGGTCTTAACTATGGCTACACCTTC
TRBV7-9	TRBD2	TRBJ2-7	NA	CASSPPSGRSRNEQYF	TGTGCCAGCAGCCCCCCTAGCGGGAGGTCCAGAAACGAGCAGTACTTC
TRBV29-1	NA	TRBJ2-7	few	CSVEPNSNTGSYEQYF	TGCAGCGTTGAACCAAATTCAAACACAGGCTCCTACGAGCAGTACTTC
TRBV5-1	TRBD2	TRBJ2-1	NA	CASSPLAGAIYNEQFF	TGCGCCAGCAGCCCCTTAGCGGGAGCTATCTACAATGAGCAGTTCTTC
TRBV18	NA	TRBJ2-6	NA	CASSPLSSGANVLTF	TGTGCCAGCTCACCACTCAGCTCTGGGGCCAACGTCCTGACTTTC
TRBV7-3	TRBD2	TRBJ2-2	NA	CASTLAGNTGELFF	TGTGCCAGCACGCTAGCGGGGAACACCGGGGAGCTGTTTTTT